These T cell receptor beta chains were read from a single sample in a study of blood T cell repertoires in COVID-19. Sequencing used immunoSEQ multiplex PCR; TCRdb keeps in-frame clones, though not all of them. Among about 250,000 clones listed, approximately 86% were seen once. Input material: PBMCs or T cells enriched from blood (not recorded which). The receptors here all came from a woman in her 30s with acute COVID-19. Both conserved end residues are part of each CDR3. The D gene is left open where the match is weak. Where a row states a size, it is once, few, many or the class of an expanded clone; other rows omit it.

d_call j_call v_call clone_size cdr3_aa cdr3_nt
. TRBJ2-3 TRBV6-5 . CASSLSGTGTDTQYF TGTGCCAGCAGTTTGTCGGGAACCGGCACAGATACGCAGTATTTT
TRBD2 TRBJ2-7 TRBV7-2 . CASSLATGLAVEQYF TGTGCCAGCAGCTTAGCGACGGGACTAGCGGTCGAGCAGTACTTC
. TRBJ1-5 TRBV7-9 once CASRPLETANQPQHF TGTGCCAGCAGACCCCTCGAAACAGCCAATCAGCCCCAGCATTTT
. TRBJ1-1 TRBV4-1 . CASSQAGGTREAFF TGCGCCAGCAGCCAAGCCGGGGGGACCCGCGAAGCTTTCTTT
. TRBJ1-1 TRBV5-1 . CASSLYSNTEAFF TGCGCCAGCAGCTTATACAGTAACACTGAAGCTTTCTTT
TRBD1 TRBJ2-7 TRBV10-2 once CASSPQGAHEQYF TGCGCCAGCAGTCCTCAGGGGGCCCACGAGCAGTACTTC
TRBD1 TRBJ2-1 TRBV6-2/TRBV6-3 . CASSYGTANEQFF TGTGCCAGCAGTTACGGGACAGCAAATGAGCAGTTCTTC
. TRBJ2-2 TRBV4-2 . CASSQPSRDTGELFF TGTGCCAGCAGCCAACCCAGTCGGGACACCGGGGAGCTGTTTTTT
TRBD1 TRBJ1-2 TRBV27 . CASSFQGADYGYTF TGTGCCAGCAGTTTCCAGGGGGCAGACTATGGCTACACCTTC
. TRBJ1-1 TRBV3-1/TRBV3-2 few CASSPRTGGTEAFF TGTGCCAGCAGCCCTCGGACGGGGGGCACTGAAGCTTTCTTT
. TRBJ1-2 TRBV5-6 once CASLRQEANYGYTF TGTGCCAGCCTTAGACAAGAAGCTAACTATGGCTACACCTTC
TRBD1 TRBJ1-1 TRBV12-5 . CASTRGHTEAFF TGTGCTAGCACCAGGGGGCACACTGAAGCTTTCTTT
. TRBJ2-7 TRBV19 . CASSMSDSSYEQYF TGTGCCAGTAGTATGTCAGACTCTTCCTACGAGCAGTACTTC
TRBD1 TRBJ1-5 TRBV4-1 many CASSQGMKGAGNQPQHF TGCGCCAGCAGCCAAGGGATGAAGGGGGCGGGCAATCAGCCCCAGCATTTT
TRBD1 TRBJ1-5 TRBV6-1 . CASSENRGWGNQPQHF TGTGCCAGCAGTGAAAACAGGGGCTGGGGCAATCAGCCCCAGCATTTT
. TRBJ1-5 TRBV23-1 . CATQGSTYQPQHF TGCGCCACCCAGGGTTCTACCTATCAGCCCCAGCATTTT
TRBD1 TRBJ2-1 TRBV7-9 few CASSRGQGARDEQFF TGTGCCAGCAGCCGAGGACAGGGGGCGCGCGATGAGCAGTTCTTC
. TRBJ2-5 TRBV9 . CASSVGGPSQTQYF TGTGCCAGCAGCGTCGGGGGGCCCTCACAGACCCAGTACTTC
. TRBJ2-2 TRBV7-9 . CAVGVTYLNTGELFF TGTGCCGTCGGGGTAACCTACCTGAACACCGGGGAGCTGTTTTTT
. TRBJ1-1 TRBV12-3/TRBV12-4 . CAIGHPNTEAFF TGTGCCATCGGACATCCGAACACTGAAGCTTTCTTT
TRBD1 TRBJ1-4 TRBV7-9 . CASGRDSVNEKLFF TGTGCCAGCGGGCGGGACAGCGTTAATGAAAAACTGTTTTTT
. TRBJ1-5 TRBV19 . CASSIKGPYSNQPQHF TGTGCCAGTAGTATCAAGGGGCCGTATAGCAATCAGCCCCAGCATTTT
TRBD1 TRBJ1-6 TRBV9 . CASSVGDRGGSPLHF TGTGCCAGCAGCGTAGGCGACAGGGGAGGATCACCCCTCCACTTT
TRBD1 TRBJ1-3 TRBV27 once CASSLQGAGNTIYF TGTGCCAGCAGCCTACAGGGGGCGGGAAACACCATATATTTT
TRBD1 TRBJ1-1 TRBV11-2 . CASSSSTGGSTEAFF TGTGCCAGCAGCTCGTCGACAGGGGGTTCCACTGAAGCTTTCTTT